Following are 19 T cell receptor beta chains from one sample sequenced in a study of blood T cell repertoires in COVID-19. Sequencing used immunoSEQ multiplex PCR; TCRdb keeps in-frame clones, though not all of them. The sample records 310,000 or so clones, roughly 90% being singletons. The material sequenced was peripheral blood. Receptors originate from a woman aged 25 to 39 with COVID-19, enrolled during active disease.

The chain joins TRBV7-9 to TRBJ2-7, with 10 bases aligning to TRBD2. CDR3 size: 17 residues. Trimming took 2 bases from V and 6 from J; bases not matched to a gene: 13. Germline-derived CDR1 and CDR2 are SEHNR and FQNEAQ (reference sequence). For the CDR3, the DNA is TGTGCCAGCAGCTTATCTAGCGGGAGCCACCCTATATCCGAGCAGTACTTC. This codes for CASSLSSGSHPISEQYF.

In this sample, this clone turned up a few times. This chain connects TRBV30 to TRBJ1-1; no clear D. The V gene lost 6 bases and the J gene lost 6 bases, with 17 bases spanning the gap. Germline-derived CDR1 and CDR2 are GTSNPN and SVGIG (reference sequence). The CDR3 loop spans 13 amino acids. CDR3 sequence (DNA): TGTGCCTGCCAAACGGGGATCTGGGCTGAAGCTTTCTTT. Translation gives CACQTGIWAEAFF.

V usage is TRBV28 and J usage is TRBJ1-5; 10 bases match TRBD1. The germline V gene encodes CDR1 MDHEN and CDR2 SYDVKM. The CDR3 is made up of 17 amino acids. With V trimmed by 8 bases and J by 3 bases, 13 bases remained unmatched. Here the CDR3 reads CASSTSRTGGYNQPQHF. Here the CDR3 DNA reads TGTGCCAGCTCCACCTCCCGGACAGGGGGTTACAATCAGCCCCAGCATTTT.

The chain employs TRBV7-8 and TRBJ1-6, with 7 bases that match TRBD1. The CDR3 is 13 amino acids. V lost 5 bases and J lost 10; bases outside the gene matches: 5. Germline V lookup: CDR1 SGHVS, CDR2 FQNEAQ. The CDR3 DNA follows: TGTGCCAGCAGCCCAACAGGGGAATCACCCCTCCACTTT. This encodes CASSPTGESPLHF.

The V gene is TRBV27, the J gene TRBJ1-2, with 9 bases identical to TRBD1. The length of the CDR3 is 17 residues. Germline V gives CDR1 MNHEY, CDR2 SMNVEV (reference sequence). Unmatched junction bases numbered 8, after V lost 0 bases and J lost 3 bases. The CDR3 sequence is CASSLSPTGQGDYGYTF. CDR3 in DNA: TGTGCCAGCAGTTTATCCCCAACGGGACAGGGCGACTATGGCTACACCTTC.

V is TRBV6-2 or TRBV6-3 and J is TRBJ1-5; D is undetermined. The V gene's germline CDR1 is MNHEY and CDR2 SVGEGT. The ends were cut back, 5 bases at V and 3 bases at J, with 11 bases in the middle. The CDR3 is 14 residues long. In DNA, the CDR3 is TGTGCCAGCAGTCCCCGGGGATACAATCAGCCCCAGCATTTT. Its protein product is CASSPRGYNQPQHF.

The J gene is TRBJ1-5, the V gene TRBV19, with a weak D call TRBD1 (6 bases). V was pared by 4 bases and J by 6 bases, with 10 bases between. This CDR3 spans 13 amino acids. Germline-derived CDR1 and CDR2 are LNHDA and SQIVND (reference sequence). CDR3 sequence (DNA): TGTGCCAGTAGTACTGGGGGCTTTCAGCCCCAGCATTTT. Amino acid sequence: CASSTGGFQPQHF.

The CDR3 sequence: CASSPKTLPGELFF. The CDR3 region has the DNA TGTGCCAGCAGTCCTAAGACACTGCCCGGGGAGCTGTTTTTT. This sequence joins TRBV28 and TRBJ2-2; D is unclear. The germline CDR1 and CDR2 sequences are MDHEN and SYDVKM. V was pared by 5 bases and J by 6 bases, with 13 bases between. This CDR3 comprises 14 residues.

The rearrangement joins TRBV5-1 to TRBJ1-2; D is perhaps TRBD1 (5 bases). V was cut by 3 bases and J by 2 bases, with 8 bases left in between. CDR1 is SGHRS and CDR2 is YFSETQ in the germline V gene. The CDR3 contains 13 residues. This CDR3 is CASSSGQNYGYTF. CDR3 nucleotide sequence: TGCGCCAGCAGCTCAGGACAAAACTATGGCTACACCTTC.

V and J are TRBV5-1 and TRBJ2-7, with TRBD1 as a possible D gene (6 bases). The ends were cut back, 4 bases at V and 4 bases at J, with 15 bases in the middle. The germline V gene encodes CDR1 SGHRS and CDR2 YFSETQ. The CDR3 runs to 14 residues. DNA for the CDR3: TGCGCCAGCAGCCTGGGGGCAGTGAAATACGAGCAGTACTTC. This translates into CASSLGAVKYEQYF.

The rearrangement joins TRBV7-9 to TRBJ1-1; weak D call: TRBD1 (6 bases). CDR1 is SEHNR and CDR2 is FQNEAQ in the germline V gene (reference sequence). Between the trimmed V and J ends, which lost 4 bases and 6 bases, there was a span of 18 bases. The CDR3 runs to 15 residues. The CDR3 region is CASSSTGNRNPEAFF. CDR3 nucleotide sequence: TGTGCCAGCAGCTCGACAGGCAACCGCAATCCTGAAGCTTTCTTT. The full variable domain, with the rest looked up from reference TRBV7-9 and TRBJ1-1, is DTGVSQNPRHKITKRGQNVTFRCDPISEHNRLYWYRQTLGQGPEFLTYFQNEAQLEKSRLLSDRFSAERPKGSFSTLEIQRTEQGDSAMYLCASSSTGNRNPEAFFGQGTRLTVV.

The genes are TRBV2 and TRBJ2-1; D gene uncertain. V shed 8 bases and J shed 0 bases, with 8 bases lying between them. Germline CDR1 SNHLY, CDR2 FYNNEI. The CDR3 totals 13 residues. Here the CDR3 reads CASLRSSYNEQFF. CDR3 sequence (DNA): TGTGCCAGCCTACGGAGCTCCTACAATGAGCAGTTCTTC.

CDR3 protein: CASSPPVGGETQYF. The CDR3 DNA follows: TGTGCCAGCTCACCACCTGTCGGGGGGGAGACCCAGTACTTC. The V gene is TRBV18, the J gene TRBJ2-5; 7 bases agree with TRBD2. V lost 0 bases to trimming and J lost 5 bases; unmatched junction nucleotides: 3. In germline, CDR1 is KGHSH, CDR2 LQKENI. The CDR3 has 14 residues.

The J gene is TRBJ2-1, the V gene TRBV5-1; weak D call: TRBD1 (6 bases). CDR3 size: 12 residues. The ends were cut back, 4 bases at V and 8 bases at J, with 10 bases in the middle. Per germline, CDR1 SGHRS and CDR2 YFSETQ. The CDR3 reads CASSREGDEQFF. The CDR3 DNA reads TGCGCCAGCAGCCGCGAGGGGGATGAGCAGTTCTTC.

The V and J genes are TRBV2 and TRBJ2-1, with TRBD2 identical over 14 bases. Trimming cost V 6 bases and J 8 bases; bases outside gene matches: 6. The CDR3 runs 15 residues. The germline CDR1 and CDR2 sequences are SNHLY and FYNNEI. CDR3 in DNA: TGTGCCAGCAGGGCCGGGACTAGCGGGAGCTATGAGCAGTTCTTC. Its protein is CASRAGTSGSYEQFF.

V usage is TRBV6-2 or TRBV6-3 and J usage is TRBJ2-7, with 8 bases matching TRBD2. The CDR3 is 14 residues long. The germline V gene encodes CDR1 MNHEY and CDR2 SVGEGT. V lost 5 bases and J lost 0; bases outside the gene matches: 3. The CDR3 loop is CASSDGTSSYEQYF. CDR3 DNA: TGTGCCAGCAGTGACGGGACTAGCTCCTACGAGCAGTACTTC.

The chain couples TRBV10-1 to TRBJ2-7; tentatively, D is TRBD1 (6 bases). Germline loops: CDR1 WNHNN, CDR2 SYGVQD (reference sequence). The CDR3 runs to 14 residues. Trimming stripped 4 bases from V and 3 bases from J, with 13 bases between. The CDR3 DNA reads as TGCGCCAGCAGTGTGAGTCCGGACAGCTACGAGCAGTACTTC. Its protein product is CASSVSPDSYEQYF.

CDR3 bases: TGTGCCAGCAGCGTAAACACTTTAGAGGAGTCTGGGGCCAACGTCCTGACTTTC. It encodes CASSVNTLEESGANVLTF. The chain is built from TRBV9 and TRBJ2-6; D not certain. Germline V CDR1 and CDR2: SGDLS, YYNGEE. The CDR3 is made up of 18 amino acids. V lost 1 base to trimming and J lost 1 base, with 15 bases between them.

The V and J genes are TRBV28 and TRBJ2-5; 10 nucleotides match TRBD2. The length of the CDR3 is 15 residues. Trimming at V came to 4 bases and at J to 4 bases, leaving 6 bases not matched to a gene. Germline CDR1 is MDHEN and CDR2 is SYDVKM. CDR3 region: CASSSPLAGGETQYF. CDR3 nucleotide sequence: TGTGCCAGCAGTTCGCCTTTAGCGGGAGGAGAGACCCAGTACTTC.